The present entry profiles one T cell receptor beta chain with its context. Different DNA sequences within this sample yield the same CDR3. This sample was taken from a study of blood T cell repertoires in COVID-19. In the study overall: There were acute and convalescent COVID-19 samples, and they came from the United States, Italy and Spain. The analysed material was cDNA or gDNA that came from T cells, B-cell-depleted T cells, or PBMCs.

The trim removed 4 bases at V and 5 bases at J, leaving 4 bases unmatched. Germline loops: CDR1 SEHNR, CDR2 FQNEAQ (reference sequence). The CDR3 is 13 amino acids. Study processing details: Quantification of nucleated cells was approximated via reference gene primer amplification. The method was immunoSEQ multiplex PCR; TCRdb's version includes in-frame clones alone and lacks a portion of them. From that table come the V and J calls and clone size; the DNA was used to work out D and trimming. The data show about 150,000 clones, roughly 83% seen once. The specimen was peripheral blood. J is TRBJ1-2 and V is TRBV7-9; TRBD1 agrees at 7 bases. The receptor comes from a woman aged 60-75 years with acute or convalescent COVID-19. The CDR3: CASSSGQVYGYTF. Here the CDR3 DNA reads TGTGCCAGCAGCTCTGGACAGGTATATGGCTACACCTTC.